One and the same sample provided the 29 T cell receptor beta chains below, sequenced in a study of T cells after yellow fever vaccination. TCRdb analysed the 5' RACE reads with MiXCR anew, one entry per CDR3 protein. The sample has 300,000 or so distinct CDR3 sequences, 10% to 15% seen once; the top ten hold around 0.55%. The sample here was CD4+ T cells sorted from PBMCs, taken 45 days after the yellow fever booster vaccination. These receptors were taken from a man aged 30 to 45 who received the YFV17D yellow fever vaccine.

This sequence joins TRBV29-1 and TRBJ2-1, with TRBD1 matching 7 bases. In germline, CDR1 is SQVTM, CDR2 ANQGSEA. This CDR3 is built from 15 residues. J was trimmed by 5 bases and V by 6 bases; bases with no gene match: 13. This CDR3 reads CSVALTGYVNNEQFF. CDR3 bases: TGCAGCGTCGCCCTGACAGGGTATGTCAACAATGAGCAGTTCTTC.

This clonotype was picked up a small number of times. The rearrangement joins TRBV5-5 to TRBJ2-1; D may match TRBD1 or TRBD2 (7 bases each). V lost 3 bases and J lost 7, with 14 bases in between. The germline gives CDR1 SGHKS, CDR2 YYEKEE (reference sequence). The CDR3 loop spans 14 amino acids. The CDR3 region has the DNA TGTGCCAGCAGCTCACGACAGGGACTAAATGAGCAGTTCTTC. This gives the protein CASSSRQGLNEQFF.

The rearrangement joins TRBV6-1 to TRBJ2-7; the match to TRBD2 covers 15 bases. From germline, CDR1 is MNHNS and CDR2 SASEGT. The CDR3 is 14 residues long. V lost 6 bases, J lost 9 bases, and 6 bases stayed unmatched. CDR3 sequence reads: CASRPRTSGRVQYF. In DNA form, the CDR3 reads TGTGCCAGCAGACCTAGGACTAGCGGGAGGGTGCAGTACTTC.

This clonotype has more than one count but fewer than ten. The rearrangement joins TRBV6-2 or TRBV6-3 to TRBJ2-1; 9 bases align to TRBD2. The CDR3 is 15 amino acids. Losses at the gene ends were 1 base for V and 6 bases for J; bases not matched to a gene: 4. The germline V gene has CDR1 MNHEY and CDR2 SVGEGT. CDR3 sequence (DNA): TGTGCCAGCAGTTACTGGGGACTAGCCGCCAATGAGCAGTTCTTC. It specifies CASSYWGLAANEQFF.

This clonotype was found a few times. This sequence joins TRBV15 and TRBJ2-1, with D perhaps TRBD1 (6 bases). The CDR3 runs to 14 residues. V was cut by 0 bases and J by 9 bases, with 12 bases left in between. CDR1 is LNHNV, CDR2 YYDKDF, per germline (reference sequence). The CDR3 DNA sequence: TGTGCCACCAGCAGAGATCTTTACAGGGTTGAGCAGTTCTTC. Translated: CATSRDLYRVEQFF.

About this clonotype: A much larger clone differs from this one at a single base, so this may be a read error. The chain combines TRBV7-2 with TRBJ2-5; tentative D call: TRBD1 (6 bases). Germline CDR1 SGHTA, CDR2 FQGNSA. The CDR3 covers 15 residues. The CDR3 DNA follows: TGTGCCAGCATCTTAGGCGACAGGAACCAAGAGACCCAGTACTTC. Protein product: CASILGDRNQETQYF.

This chain joins TRBV4-2 and TRBJ1-5, with 11 positions matching TRBD1. The CDR3 runs 16 residues. Per germline, CDR1 LGHNA and CDR2 YNFKEQ. V dropped 0 bases and J dropped 6; count of bases not matched to a gene: 4. The CDR3 DNA sequence: TGTGCCAGCAGCCAAGACGGACAGGGGGCATCTCAGCCCCAGCATTTT. This translates into CASSQDGQGASQPQHF.

The chain is built from TRBV7-2 and TRBJ1-4; D is ambiguous. CDR3 length: 13 residues. Germline CDR1 SGHTA, CDR2 FQGNSA. V dropped 6 bases and J dropped 8 bases, with 13 bases sitting between them. The CDR3 reads CASSGSMGEKLFF. The CDR3, as DNA: TGTGCCAGCAGTGGGAGCATGGGGGAAAAACTGTTTTTT.

Only a few counts were recorded for this clonotype. J is TRBJ2-3 and V is TRBV7-7; 11 bases fit TRBD2. The CDR3 length is 17 residues. V lost 5 bases and J lost 5; bases outside the gene matches: 12. Germline CDR1 and CDR2: SSHAT and FNYEAQ (reference sequence). CDR3 coding DNA: TGTGCCAGCAGCCCCCGGACTAGCGGGTTAGGGGGAGATACGCAGTATTTT. Translating it yields CASSPRTSGLGGDTQYF.

The V and J genes are TRBV3-1 and TRBJ2-1; 8 bases match TRBD2. The CDR3 is 20 amino acids. The germline V gene has CDR1 LGHDT and CDR2 YNNKEL (reference sequence). The J segment lost 1 base and the V segment lost 0 bases, leaving 14 bases of the junction unmatched. The CDR3 spells CASSQDDRTSRRMSYNEQFF. CDR3 in DNA: TGTGCCAGCAGCCAAGATGATCGGACTAGCAGGAGAATGTCCTACAATGAGCAGTTCTTC.

This clonotype was observed a handful of times. The chain is built from TRBV10-3 and TRBJ2-1; D is undetermined. Trimming shortened V by 10 bases and J by 0 bases, and 10 bases separated the two germline ends. The length of the CDR3 is 13 residues. The germline V gene has CDR1 ENHRY and CDR2 SYGVKD. The CDR3 nucleotides read TGTGCCACCGCGGAGAGCTCCTACAATGAGCAGTTCTTC. Translated: CATAESSYNEQFF.

The table lists this clonotype with many counts. The chain employs TRBV15 and TRBJ2-5; D perhaps matches TRBD1 (6 bases). The CDR3 consists of 14 residues. V was clipped by 0 bases and J by 3 bases, with 8 bases between them. CDR1 and CDR2 from the germline V gene are LNHNV and YYDKDF (reference sequence). The CDR3 loop reads CATSRDPGEETQYF. CDR3 DNA: TGTGCCACCAGCAGAGATCCAGGGGAAGAGACCCAGTACTTC.

The V gene is TRBV20-1, the J gene TRBJ2-1, with D perhaps TRBD1 (6 bases). Trimming shortened V by 5 bases and J by 5 bases, and 16 bases separated the two germline ends. The CDR3 loop spans 14 amino acids. Germline CDR1 and CDR2: DFQATT and SNEGSKA (reference sequence). CDR3 nucleotides: TGCAGTGCTCCGAGCTGGACAGCACACAATGAGCAGTTCTTC. Translation gives CSAPSWTAHNEQFF.

The genes are TRBV11-2 and TRBJ1-1; 7 nucleotides line up with TRBD1. V was clipped by 5 bases and J by 10 bases; unmatched bases: 10. Per the germline V gene, CDR1 is SGHAT and CDR2 is FQNNGV. The length of the CDR3 is 13 residues. The DNA for the CDR3 is TGTGCCAGCAGCCCTGAGACAGGGAGGCTAGCTTTCTTT. Protein sequence: CASSPETGRLAFF. The variable domain in full, with the rest retrieved from reference TRBV11-2 and TRBJ1-1, is EAGVAQSPRYKIIEKRQSVAFWCNPISGHATLYWYQQILGQGPKLLIQFQNNGVVDDSQLPKDRFSAERLKGVDSTLKIQPAKLEDSAVYLCASSPETGRLAFFGQGTRLTVV.

The J gene is TRBJ2-1, the V gene TRBV6-1; possibly TRBD2 for D (7 bases). The CDR3 runs to 15 residues. V was pared by 9 bases and J by 7 bases, with 22 bases between. CDR1 and CDR2 (germline): MNHNS, SASEGT. The CDR3 DNA reads as TGTGCCAGTGGACGGAGGGGGGGAGGGCCTAATGAGCAGTTCTTC. This translates into CASGRRGGGPNEQFF.

Of note for this clonotype: At one end, the junction sequence differs from germline, possibly due to a read error. This chain uses TRBV7-9 with TRBJ2-1, with D perhaps assigned TRBD1 or TRBD2 (5 bases each). The germline gives CDR1 SEHNR, CDR2 FQNEAQ (reference sequence). The CDR3 extends over 13 amino acids. The CDR3 reads CASSYYEGTGSDF. Written as DNA, the CDR3 is TGTGCCAGCAGCTACTACGAGGGGACGGGATCCGATTTC.

The chain carries TRBV21-1 and TRBJ2-7; the D segment call TRBD1 is taken from the table without a DNA check. TRBV21-1 is described as a pseudogene. This CDR3 spans 16 amino acids. DNA for the CDR3: TGTGCCAGCAGCAAAGAGGGACAGGCCGCTCGGCACGAGCAGTACTTC. This gives the protein CASSKEGQAARHEQYF.

Points on this clonotype: One base away lies a much larger clone, so this may be a sequencing read error. The chain recombines TRBV29-1 with TRBJ2-1; D might be TRBD1 (5 bases). The CDR3 loop spans 12 amino acids. Germline V CDR1 and CDR2: SQVTM, ANQGSEA. The CDR3 loop reads CSVRVSYNEQLF. For the CDR3, the DNA is TGCAGCGTCAGGGTCTCCTACAATGAGCAGTTGTTC.

The V and J genes are TRBV7-2 and TRBJ1-3; 8 bases agree with TRBD1. Germline V gives CDR1 SGHTA, CDR2 FQGNSA. CDR3 size: 15 residues. V lost 3 bases, J lost 4 bases, and 5 bases stayed unmatched. CDR3: CASSFAGGRGNTIYF. Written as DNA, the CDR3 is TGTGCCAGCAGCTTTGCAGGGGGCAGAGGAAACACCATATATTTT.

This clonotype has more than one count but fewer than ten. The V call is TRBV7-2, the J call TRBJ2-3; 10 nucleotides align to TRBD1. Germline CDR1 reads SGHTA; CDR2 reads FQGNSA. The CDR3 covers 16 residues. J gave up 1 base and V 1 base, and 2 bases lay outside the gene matches. The CDR3 is CASSLVGTGGTDTQYF. The DNA for the CDR3 is TGTGCCAGCAGCTTAGTTGGGACAGGGGGCACAGATACGCAGTATTTT. Full variable domain (remainder filled in from reference TRBV7-2 and TRBJ2-3): GAGVSQSPSNKVTEKGKDVELRCDPISGHTALYWYRQSLGQGLEFLIYFQGNSAPDKSGLPSDRFSAERTGGSVSTLTIQRTQQEDSAVYLCASSLVGTGGTDTQYFGPGTRLTVL.

This chain joins TRBV9 and TRBJ2-5; D may be TRBD2 (5 bases). From germline, CDR1 is SGDLS and CDR2 YYNGEE. With 4 bases removed from V and 4 bases from J, the gap between germline ends came to 14 bases. The CDR3 consists of 14 residues. The CDR3 DNA reads TGTGCCAGCAGCCCCACGGGGTTTCCAGAGACCCAGTACTTC. Translating gives CASSPTGFPETQYF.

The chain has TRBV3-1 and TRBJ2-5; tentatively, D is TRBD1 or TRBD2 (6 bases each). Between the trimmed V and J ends, which lost 7 bases and 4 bases, there was a span of 19 bases. This CDR3 comprises 15 residues. Germline CDR1 reads LGHDT; CDR2 reads YNNKEL (reference sequence). In nucleotides, the CDR3 is TGTGCCAGCACCTCCCCTTGGGGGGCGAGAGAGACCCAGTACTTC. It encodes CASTSPWGARETQYF.

This clonotype was picked up a small number of times. The J gene is TRBJ2-1, the V gene TRBV5-1; 11 bases fit TRBD2. Germline V gives CDR1 SGHRS, CDR2 YFSETQ. The ends lost 2 bases at V and 5 bases at J; junction bases unmatched: 9. The CDR3 is 17 amino acids. CDR3: CASSLGPLAGVHNEQFF. CDR3 coding DNA: TGCGCCAGCAGCTTAGGCCCACTAGCGGGAGTTCACAATGAGCAGTTCTTC.

This clonotype has a count of ten or more. The CDR3, as DNA: TGTGCCAGCAGGAGGGATGGCGTGTCACCCCTCCACTTT. Translation gives CASRRDGVSPLHF. This chain uses TRBV6-5 with TRBJ1-6, with D hard to call. Germline V gene lookup returns CDR1 MNHEY and CDR2 SVGAGI. The CDR3 extends over 13 amino acids. The germline V and J ends were trimmed by 6 bases and 10 bases, with 13 bases remaining between them.

This clonotype came up a few times. V and J are TRBV5-4 and TRBJ2-7, with D tentatively TRBD2 (5 bases). The V gene's germline CDR1 is SGHNT and CDR2 YYREEE (reference sequence). The CDR3 has 13 amino acids. With 3 bases removed from V and 0 bases from J, the gap between germline ends came to 7 bases. The CDR3 protein is CASSSDYSYEQYF. Here the CDR3 DNA reads TGTGCCAGCAGCTCAGACTACTCCTACGAGCAGTACTTC.

This clonotype was observed a few times. The chain has TRBV7-2 and TRBJ2-3; 11 bases are shared with TRBD2. CDR3 length: 17 amino acids. Germline V gene lookup returns CDR1 SGHTA and CDR2 FQGNSA. V gave up 7 bases and J gave up 5 bases; unmatched junction bases: 14. CDR3 nucleotides: TGTGCCAGCACCCCACACCTAGCGGGAGGCGGGGGAGATACGCAGTATTTT. This sequence encodes CASTPHLAGGGGDTQYF.

The CDR3 sequence is CASSSSPGSGARKNIQYF. CDR3 sequence (DNA): TGTGCCAGCAGCTCCTCACCTGGGAGCGGGGCACGGAAAAACATTCAGTACTTC. The chain joins TRBV5-4 to TRBJ2-4; 7 bases agree with TRBD2. Germline loops: CDR1 SGHNT, CDR2 YYREEE (reference sequence). V lost 3 bases and J lost 4; bases outside the gene matches: 16. The CDR3 totals 18 residues.

This clonotype was picked up a small number of times. This rearrangement joins TRBV20-1 to TRBJ2-5; D possibly corresponds to TRBD1 (5 bases). This CDR3 comprises 11 residues. Trimming stripped 7 bases from V and 3 bases from J, with 9 bases between. The V gene's germline CDR1 is DFQATT and CDR2 SNEGSKA (reference sequence). CDR3 sequence (DNA): TGCAGTGGGGGCGTAAAAGAGACCCAGTACTTC. It yields the protein CSGGVKETQYF.

This clonotype came up many times. V and J are TRBV20-1 and TRBJ2-2; D may be TRBD2 (6 bases). This CDR3 has 14 residues. Germline V CDR1 and CDR2: DFQATT, SNEGSKA (reference sequence). Trimming shortened V by 1 base and J by 5 bases, and 11 bases separated the two germline ends. Here the CDR3 DNA reads TGCAGTGCTAGAGCCGGGACTCCGACCGGGGAGCTGTTTTTT. This encodes CSARAGTPTGELFF.